Below are 8 T cell receptor beta chains sequenced from a single sample in a study of blood T cell repertoires in COVID-19 (dated by TCRdb to 2018 to 2020). Libraries were prepared through the immunoSEQ multiplex PCR assay. In its TCRdb copy, this immuneACCESS table keeps in-frame sequences only and misses some clones. Where compared with another copy, unresolved V genes explain less than half of these, and the others have no known cause. The sample records about 110,000 clones, less than 85% of which are singletons. The top ten constitute 3.8% of the sample. The sample taken for sequencing was peripheral blood. The receptors were gathered from a woman older than 75 with acute or convalescent COVID-19.

CDR3 coding DNA: TGTGCCAGCAGCGTAGATAGCGGGAGAAGCTCCTACGAGCAGTACTTC. It specifies CASSVDSGRSSYEQYF. This chain joins TRBV9 and TRBJ2-7; 9 bases are a match to TRBD2. V trimming: 0 bases; J trimming: 0 bases; junction bases outside the gene matches: 4. The CDR3 sequence is 16 residues long. Germline CDR1 and CDR2: SGDLS and YYNGEE.

The V gene is TRBV7-2, the J gene TRBJ1-2; 8 nucleotides match TRBD1. The V segment lost 3 bases and the J segment 8 bases; nucleotides outside the gene matches: 2. Per germline, CDR1 SGHTA and CDR2 FQGNSA. The CDR3 covers 12 residues. CDR3 protein: CASSFDRGGYTF. The CDR3 DNA reads TGTGCCAGCAGCTTTGACAGGGGAGGCTACACCTTC.

The V call is TRBV11-1, the J call TRBJ2-1, with 10 bases matching TRBD2. Trimming at V came to 4 bases and at J to 9 bases, leaving 12 bases not matched to a gene. CDR3 length: 16 amino acids. Looked up from germline, CDR1 is SGHAT and CDR2 is FQDESV (reference sequence). CDR3 amino acids: CASSSGSLAGASEQFF. Here the CDR3 DNA reads TGTGCCAGCAGCTCCGGATCCCTAGCGGGAGCGAGTGAGCAGTTCTTC.

The chain couples TRBV4-2 to TRBJ1-2; 7 nucleotides agree with TRBD1. Germline trimming cut 1 base from V and 4 bases from J; bases unmatched to any gene: 9. The CDR3 sequence is 16 residues long. From germline, CDR1 is LGHNA and CDR2 YNFKEQ. DNA of the CDR3: TGTGCCAGCAGCCAAGCCATCGGACAGGCGTTCTATGGCTACACCTTC. It specifies CASSQAIGQAFYGYTF.

The chain carries TRBV12-3 or TRBV12-4 and TRBJ1-5; unclear D gene. CDR3 length: 13 residues. Trimming took 4 bases from V and 3 from J, leaving 7 bases between them. In DNA form, the CDR3 reads TGTGCCAGCAGTTGGGCGACCAATCAGCCCCAGCATTTT. Translated: CASSWATNQPQHF.

The genes are TRBV7-9 and TRBJ1-6; a possible D gene is TRBD1 (6 bases). Between the trimmed V and J ends, which lost 5 bases and 4 bases, there was a span of 9 bases. The CDR3 is 14 amino acids. Germline V gene lookup returns CDR1 SEHNR and CDR2 FQNEAQ (reference sequence). CDR3 bases: TGTGCCAGCAGCCAACAGGGTTATAATTCACCCCTCCACTTT. Protein sequence: CASSQQGYNSPLHF.

The chain combines TRBV6-5 with TRBJ2-1; 9 nucleotides agree with TRBD2. The CDR3 loop spans 14 amino acids. CDR1 and CDR2 from the germline V gene are MNHEY and SVGAGI. The ends lost 6 bases at V and 9 bases at J; junction bases unmatched: 9. The CDR3 loop is CASRSGGYYGEQFF. The CDR3 bases are TGTGCCAGCAGGAGCGGGGGGTATTATGGTGAGCAGTTCTTC.

The chain uses TRBV6-5 and TRBJ2-7; 7 positions match TRBD1. This CDR3 has 11 amino acids. Germline V gene sequence: CDR1 MNHEY, CDR2 SVGAGI. The J segment lost 3 bases and the V segment lost 11 bases, leaving 4 bases of the junction unmatched. Here the CDR3 reads CAVRDSYEQYF. DNA for the CDR3: TGTGCCGTACGGGACAGCTACGAGCAGTACTTC.